Below are 25 T cell receptor beta chains sequenced from a single sample in a study of OX40 agonist ivuxolimab in advanced cancers. The library was made by the immunoSEQ multiplex PCR assay. The clones in this table, taken by TCRdb from immuneACCESS, are in-frame only. Not every clone is retained; where verified, under half of the shortfall comes from an unresolved V gene, and the cause of the rest is unknown. The sample table holds 90,000 or so clones, of which 91% were seen once. The top ten clones comprise 2.6% of the sample. The source was CD4+ or CD8+ T cells sorted from blood, collected in a trial of the OX40 agonist ivuxolimab. The receptors stem from an adult with an advanced solid tumor such as melanoma, head and neck, liver or kidney cancer.

This chain uses TRBV29-1 with TRBJ2-5, with TRBD2 as a possible D gene (6 bases). There are 12 residues in the CDR3. The V gene lost 7 bases and the J gene lost 5 bases, with 14 bases spanning the gap. Germline lookup yields CDR1 SQVTM and CDR2 ANQGSEA. CDR3 in amino acids: CSGGGPAETQYF. CDR3 coding DNA: TGCAGCGGGGGAGGCCCCGCCGAGACCCAGTACTTC. The variable domain in full, with the rest retrieved from reference TRBV29-1 and TRBJ2-5, is SAVISQKPSRDICQRGTSLTIQCQVDSQVTMMFWYRQQPGQSLTLIATANQGSEATYESGFVIDKFPISRPNLTFSTLTVSNMSPEDSSIYLCSGGGPAETQYFGPGTRLLVL.

This clone has a handful of counts. V gene TRBV9 combines with J gene TRBJ2-7, with D unclear. Germline CDR1 and CDR2: SGDLS and YYNGEE. This CDR3 contains 12 residues. V gave up 4 bases and J gave up 0 bases, with 5 bases separating them. The CDR3 loop is CASSPGSYEQYF. DNA of the CDR3: TGTGCCAGCAGCCCCGGCTCCTACGAGCAGTACTTC. Full variable domain (remainder filled in from reference TRBV9 and TRBJ2-7): DSGVTQTPKHLITATGQRVTLRCSPRSGDLSVYWYQQSLDQGLQFLIQYYNGEERAKGNILERFSAQQFPDLHSELNLSSLELGDSALYFCASSPGSYEQYFGPGTRLTVT.

The chain joins TRBV5-1 to TRBJ1-2, with a possible D match to TRBD1 (6 bases). From germline, CDR1 is SGHRS and CDR2 YFSETQ. The CDR3 length is 16 residues. V was shortened by 4 bases and J by 4 bases, with 20 bases between the two germline ends. The CDR3 is CASSRDRQARSYGYTF. CDR3 DNA sequence: TGCGCCAGCAGCCGGGATCGACAGGCGAGGAGCTATGGCTACACCTTC.

The chain joins TRBV28 to TRBJ1-3, with unresolved D. Trimming removed 4 bases from V and 0 bases from J, with 16 bases in between. The CDR3 sequence is 17 residues long. Germline-derived CDR1 and CDR2 are MDHEN and SYDVKM. The CDR3 bases are TGTGCCAGCAGTTCCCCCCGCAGAGGTGTCTCTGGAAACACCATATATTTT. Its translation is CASSSPRRGVSGNTIYF.

This chain joins TRBV7-2 and TRBJ2-7; TRBD1 aligns across 7 bases. The trim removed 5 bases at V and 7 bases at J, leaving 8 bases unmatched. Per germline, CDR1 SGHTA and CDR2 FQGNSA. The CDR3 sequence is 13 residues long. DNA for the CDR3: TGTGCCAGCAGCGGACAGGCGATGGGGGAGCAGTACTTC. Residues: CASSGQAMGEQYF.

V gene TRBV9 combines with J gene TRBJ1-2, with a tentative D call TRBD1 (5 bases). The CDR3 runs 16 residues. The V end lost 0 bases, the J end lost 7 bases, and 19 bases lay between the germline ends. The V gene's germline CDR1 is SGDLS and CDR2 YYNGEE. CDR3 in amino acids: CASSVDGTAMIGGYTF. CDR3 coding DNA: TGTGCCAGCAGCGTAGACGGGACCGCGATGATAGGTGGCTACACCTTC.

The rearrangement joins TRBV5-1 to TRBJ2-2, with a weak D call TRBD2 (5 bases). Trimming pared 0 bases from V and 1 base from J, leaving 10 bases between. CDR1 is SGHRS, CDR2 YFSETQ, per germline. The CDR3 totals 16 residues. The CDR3 sequence: CASSLETAVNTGELFF. The CDR3 nucleotides are TGCGCCAGCAGCTTGGAAACAGCGGTGAACACCGGGGAGCTGTTTTTT. The full variable domain, with the rest looked up from reference TRBV5-1 and TRBJ2-2, is KAGVTQTPRYLIKTRGQQVTLSCSPISGHRSVSWYQQTPGQGLQFLFEYFSETQRNKGNFPGRFSGRQFSNSRSEMNVSTLELGDSALYLCASSLETAVNTGELFFGEGSRLTVL.

The chain couples TRBV27 to TRBJ2-6; D possibly uses TRBD1 or TRBD2 (6 bases each). Trimming removed 4 bases from V and 0 bases from J, with 7 bases in between. This CDR3 comprises 15 residues. CDR1 is MNHEY, CDR2 SMNVEV, per germline (reference sequence). CDR3 residues: CASSWGASGANVLTF. CDR3 sequence (DNA): TGTGCCAGCAGTTGGGGGGCCTCTGGGGCCAACGTCCTGACTTTC.

The chain links TRBV11-3 to TRBJ2-4; D possibly matches TRBD1 or TRBD2 (5 bases each). With 5 bases removed from V and 0 bases from J, the gap between germline ends came to 14 bases. The CDR3 extends over 16 amino acids. Germline assignment: CDR1 SGHNT and CDR2 YENEEA. CDR3: CASSLNPGTAKNIQYF. CDR3 DNA sequence: TGTGCCAGCAGCCTGAATCCCGGGACAGCCAAAAACATTCAGTACTTC.

The gene calls are TRBV5-4 and TRBJ2-2; TRBD1 is a possible D gene (5 bases). Germline V gives CDR1 SGHNT, CDR2 YYREEE (reference sequence). There are 15 residues in the CDR3. The V and J ends lost 0 bases and 5 bases respectively, with 11 bases between them. DNA of the CDR3: TGTGCCAGCAGCTTGGAGGCAGGGTCGACCGGGGAGCTGTTTTTT. It encodes CASSLEAGSTGELFF.

The genes are TRBV7-9 and TRBJ2-5; D not certain. The ends were cut back, 5 bases at V and 7 bases at J, with 8 bases in the middle. The CDR3 is 11 amino acids. Germline V CDR1 and CDR2: SEHNR, FQNEAQ (reference sequence). The CDR3 nucleotides read TGTGCCAGCAGCCGGAGAGGGACCCAGTACTTC. This gives the protein CASSRRGTQYF. Drawing the rest from reference TRBV7-9 and TRBJ2-5, the complete variable domain is DTGVSQNPRHKITKRGQNVTFRCDPISEHNRLYWYRQTLGQGPEFLTYFQNEAQLEKSRLLSDRFSAERPKGSFSTLEIQRTEQGDSAMYLCASSRRGTQYFGPGTRLLVL.

The chain is built from TRBV28 and TRBJ2-7; D is perhaps TRBD2 (6 bases). CDR1 and CDR2 from the germline V gene are MDHEN and SYDVKM. V lost 10 bases and J lost 3, with 16 bases in between. The CDR3 is 13 amino acids. CDR3 amino acids: CATRGAGNYEQYF. Written as DNA, the CDR3 is TGTGCCACCCGGGGAGCGGGTAACTACGAGCAGTACTTC.

The chain recombines TRBV28 with TRBJ1-6; D call uncertain. Germline values: CDR1 MDHEN, CDR2 SYDVKM. V was pared by 5 bases and J by 14 bases, with 13 bases between. This CDR3 is built from 12 residues. The CDR3 is CASSPSVLTLHF. The CDR3 region has the DNA TGTGCCAGCAGTCCATCAGTGCTGACCCTCCACTTT.

V and J are TRBV11-2 and TRBJ2-1, with TRBD2 matching over 8 bases. Trimming removed 1 base from V and 14 bases from J; junction bases left unmatched: 10. The length of the CDR3 is 14 residues. Looked up from germline, CDR1 is SGHAT and CDR2 is FQNNGV. Here the CDR3 DNA reads TGTGCCAGCAGCTTAGTAGGGCGGGAGGCCAGTGAGTTCTTC. Translating it yields CASSLVGREASEFF.

This clone was observed a single time. The chain uses TRBV28 and TRBJ2-1; 8 bases map to TRBD1. This CDR3 has 15 residues. J gave up 12 bases and V 5 bases, and 15 bases lay outside the gene matches. Germline loops: CDR1 MDHEN, CDR2 SYDVKM. CDR3 residues: CASSGPGQDGPGQFF. Here the CDR3 DNA reads TGTGCCAGCAGTGGCCCGGGACAGGACGGGCCGGGGCAGTTCTTC.

The chain links TRBV28 to TRBJ2-5; D gene unclear. Per the germline V gene, CDR1 is MDHEN and CDR2 is SYDVKM. The CDR3 covers 16 residues. The V end lost 8 bases, the J end lost 6 bases, and 25 bases lay between the germline ends. The CDR3 loop reads CASSGAGGNSGQTQYF. In DNA form, the CDR3 reads TGTGCCAGCTCTGGCGCAGGTGGTAATTCCGGGCAGACCCAGTACTTC. The full variable domain, in which reference TRBV28 and TRBJ2-5 provide the parts outside the CDR3, is DVKVTQSSRYLVKRTGEKVFLECVQDMDHENMFWYRQDPGLGLRLIYFSYDVKMKEKGDIPEGYSVSREKKERFSLILESASTNQTSMYLCASSGAGGNSGQTQYFGPGTRLLVL.

This chain links TRBV6-1 with TRBJ2-3; D gene ambiguous. Germline assignment: CDR1 MNHNS and CDR2 SASEGT. Trimming cost V 2 bases and J 0 bases, with 9 bases left between them. CDR3 length equals 15 residues. The chain's CDR3 is CASSERVGSTDTQYF. CDR3 in DNA: TGTGCCAGCAGTGAACGGGTCGGGAGCACAGATACGCAGTATTTT.

V gene TRBV19 combines with J gene TRBJ2-2; 8 positions match TRBD1. The V and J ends lost 11 bases and 3 bases, in that order; junction bases with no gene match: 8. The CDR3 has 14 residues. Germline CDR1 LNHDA, CDR2 SQIVND (reference sequence). CDR3 sequence reads: CACTTGAYTGELFF. The CDR3 DNA reads as TGTGCCTGTACGACAGGGGCGTACACCGGGGAGCTGTTTTTT.

The chain uses TRBV27 and TRBJ2-7, with a possible D match to TRBD1 (5 bases). The germline V gene has CDR1 MNHEY and CDR2 SMNVEV (reference sequence). V was shortened by 11 bases and J by 4 bases, with 24 bases between the two germline ends. The CDR3 consists of 15 residues. The CDR3 DNA is TGTGCCTGGGGCCGAGACCGGACAACTAAATACGAGCAGTACTTC. Amino acids: CAWGRDRTTKYEQYF.

The V gene is TRBV2, the J gene TRBJ1-1; TRBD1 is a possible D gene (5 bases). Trimming took 6 bases from V and 11 from J, leaving 19 bases between them. Germline lookup yields CDR1 SNHLY and CDR2 FYNNEI. The CDR3 sequence is 13 residues long. The CDR3 loop is CASSATGSRQAFF. The CDR3 nucleotides read TGTGCCAGCAGCGCCACAGGTTCCAGGCAGGCTTTCTTT. The full variable domain, its missing parts supplied by reference TRBV2 and TRBJ1-1, is EPEVTQTPSHQVTQMGQEVILRCVPISNHLYFYWYRQILGQKVEFLVSFYNNEISEKSEIFDDQFSVERPDGSNFTLKIRSTKLEDSAMYFCASSATGSRQAFFGQGTRLTVV.

The sample holds one count of this clone. The V call is TRBV27, the J call TRBJ2-3, with 9 nucleotides matching TRBD2. Germline V gene sequence: CDR1 MNHEY, CDR2 SMNVEV (reference sequence). Trimming took 8 bases from V and 1 from J; bases not matched to a gene: 1. CDR3 size: 13 residues. The CDR3 protein is CASRGGGTDTQYF. The CDR3 DNA is TGTGCCAGCCGCGGGGGGGGCACAGATACGCAGTATTTT.

The rearrangement links TRBV2 to TRBJ2-7; 7 bases map to TRBD1. Trimming took 6 bases from V and 1 from J; bases not matched to a gene: 9. The CDR3 is 15 amino acids. Germline V CDR1 and CDR2: SNHLY, FYNNEI. The CDR3 loop reads CASSGTDRVSYEQYF. The CDR3 region has the DNA TGTGCCAGCAGCGGTACCGACAGGGTATCCTACGAGCAGTACTTC.

The chain couples TRBV7-2 to TRBJ2-3, with D unresolved. Trimming cost V 3 bases and J 2 bases, with 3 bases left between them. The CDR3 contains 12 residues. Germline lookup yields CDR1 SGHTA and CDR2 FQGNSA. This CDR3 reads CASSFLTDTQYF. CDR3 sequence (DNA): TGTGCCAGCAGCTTCCTCACAGATACGCAGTATTTT.

The chain uses TRBV6-1 and TRBJ1-2, with 11 positions matching TRBD1. Germline CDR1 and CDR2: MNHNS and SASEGT. This CDR3 spans 14 amino acids. After removal of 5 bases from V and 8 bases from J, the junction contained 7 bases not matched to a gene. The CDR3 bases are TGTGCCAGCAGTCAGCTGGGACAGGGGGACGGCTACACCTTC. It specifies CASSQLGQGDGYTF.

CDR3 region: CASSLPSGGQETQYF. The DNA for the CDR3 is TGTGCCAGCAGCTTACCGAGCGGGGGCCAAGAGACCCAGTACTTC. This chain connects TRBV7-8 to TRBJ2-5; 8 nucleotides line up with TRBD2. Trimming cost V 2 bases and J 1 base; bases outside gene matches: 3. Germline-derived CDR1 and CDR2 are SGHVS and FQNEAQ. CDR3 size: 15 residues.